This TCR beta chain was sequenced for a study of early T cells in non-severe SARS-CoV-2 infection. Study observations and caveats: Matches to VDJdb favored anti-spike CD8 responses and missed private and CD4 specificities.

This clonotype appeared many times. Its antigen remains unidentified. Unique molecular identifiers were added to individual cDNA molecules. MiXCR, applied by TCRdb to the 5' RACE reads, yields one record per CDR3 protein. The sample has around 50,000 distinct CDR3 sequences, around a tenth seen once. Germline V lookup: CDR1 SGHDT, CDR2 YYEEEE. The CDR3 contains 15 residues. V was shortened by 1 base and J by 4 bases, with 14 bases between the two germline ends. Sequenced input: whole blood. The receptor's source is an adult who was a healthcare worker with PCR-confirmed SARS-CoV-2 infection or an uninfected control (not recorded which). The gene calls are TRBV5-6 and TRBJ1-1; perhaps TRBD1 as D (5 bases). For the CDR3, the DNA is TGTGCCAGCAGCTTGTCGGACTCGGGGGTCACTGAAGCTTTCTTT. Translating it yields CASSLSDSGVTEAFF.